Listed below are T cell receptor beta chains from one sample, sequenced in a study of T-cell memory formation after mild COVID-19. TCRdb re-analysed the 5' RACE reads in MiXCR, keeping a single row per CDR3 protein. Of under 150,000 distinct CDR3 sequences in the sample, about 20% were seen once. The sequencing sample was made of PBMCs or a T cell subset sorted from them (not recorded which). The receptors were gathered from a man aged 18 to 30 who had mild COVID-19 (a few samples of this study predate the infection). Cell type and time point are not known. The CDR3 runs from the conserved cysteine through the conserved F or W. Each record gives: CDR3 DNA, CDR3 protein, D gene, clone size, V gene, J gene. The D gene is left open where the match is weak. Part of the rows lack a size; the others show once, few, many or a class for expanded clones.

TGTGCCAGCAGCTTAAATCCGATCTATGGCTACACCTTC	CASSLNPIYGYTF	.	few	TRBV7-2	TRBJ1-2
TGTGCCAGCAGCCAAGATCCTAGCGTAGCAGAGACCCAGTACTTC	CASSQDPSVAETQYF	.	many	TRBV4-2	TRBJ2-5
TGTTCCAGCAGTGGTACAGGGGTCCCGAACACCGGGGAGCTGTTTTTT	CSSSGTGVPNTGELFF	TRBD1	.	TRBV12-3/TRBV12-4	TRBJ2-2
TGCAGTGCTAGATTTGCAGGGGAACCGCTCCAAGAGACCCAGTACTTC	CSARFAGEPLQETQYF	.	once	TRBV20-1	TRBJ2-5
TGTGCCAGCAAACACTCTTTACTGCTGAGCTCTGGGGCCAACGTCCTGACTTTC	CASKHSLLLSSGANVLTF	.	few	TRBV12-3/TRBV12-4	TRBJ2-6
TGTGCCAGCGTGGGGACCGATATTCTCCTGAAGACCCAGTACTTC	CASVGTDILLKTQYF	.	.	TRBV2	TRBJ2-5
TGTGCCAGCAGCGTTTCGCTTCAAGACGATGAGCAGTTCTTC	CASSVSLQDDEQFF	.	.	TRBV5-6	TRBJ2-1
TGTGCCAGCAGCTTACTTGAGGGGAGCACTGAAGCTTTCTTT	CASSLLEGSTEAFF	.	few	TRBV7-9	TRBJ1-1
TGTGCCAGCAGTGCTCGACAGGGGGCTTCTCAGCCCCAGCATTTT	CASSARQGASQPQHF	TRBD1	.	TRBV2	TRBJ1-5
TGCGCCAGCAGCCCGTTTTCGACAGGCAAAAACATTCAGTACTTC	CASSPFSTGKNIQYF	.	once	TRBV4-1	TRBJ2-4
TGTGCCAGCACCGACCGCCTGACGGGCGCCCCCGCCGGGAAACTGTTTTTT	CASTDRLTGAPAGKLFF	.	.	TRBV6-1	TRBJ1-4
TGTGCCATCAGCGAGGGGGCGCCGGTCACTGAAGCTTTCTTT	CAISEGAPVTEAFF	TRBD1	.	TRBV10-3	TRBJ1-1
TGTGCCAGCAGCTTTGTAACGGGGACAGGGGCTTTCTTT	CASSFVTGTGAFF	TRBD1	.	TRBV11-2	TRBJ1-1
TGTGCCAGCAGCTGGGGACAGGGGGCTCGGTATGGCTACACCTTC	CASSWGQGARYGYTF	TRBD1	.	TRBV5-4	TRBJ1-2
TGTGCCAGCAGCCGTTACCTAAATTCTGGGACTGAAGCTTTCTTT	CASSRYLNSGTEAFF	.	few	TRBV11-1	TRBJ1-1
TGTGCCAGCAGCTTAACTAGCGGTCAAGAGACCCAGTACTTC	CASSLTSGQETQYF	TRBD2	.	TRBV7-9	TRBJ2-5